The entry that follows covers one T cell receptor (beta chain) sequence. The antigen remains unidentified. This record comes from a study of OX40 agonist ivuxolimab in advanced cancers. About the study: Dosing consisted of intravenous ivuxolimab at 0.01 to 10 mg/kg every 2 weeks. General study results and limits: Expanded clones were, on average, more numerous in CD8+ T cells than in CD4+.

TCRdb's table, derived via immunoSEQ multiplex PCR, lists solely in-frame clones and lacks some. In the table there are about 68,000 clones, 90% to 95% of which are singletons. The CDR3 has 13 amino acids. Germline assignment: CDR1 LNHDA and CDR2 SQIVND (reference sequence). V was shortened by 9 bases and J by 2 bases, with 12 bases between the two germline ends. The receptor was derived from an adult with an advanced solid tumor such as melanoma, head and neck, liver or kidney cancer. This sample comprised CD4+ or CD8+ T cells sorted from blood, obtained in a trial of the OX40 agonist ivuxolimab. The chain is built from TRBV19 and TRBJ2-3; no definite D call. The CDR3 here is CARTRSSTDTQYF. The CDR3 nucleotides read TGTGCCAGAACCCGTAGTTCCACAGATACGCAGTATTTT.